Sequencing of this T cell receptor (beta chain) was carried out in a study of CD4 T cells in relation to SARS-CoV-2 and coronaviruses. Study-wide findings and caveats: The cross-reactivity analysis covered only spike protein, not other viral proteins. Monoreactive clones expanded significantly more to SARS-CoV-2 than crossreactive clones did.

On this clone itself: The antigen remains unidentified.

Assay used: immunoSEQ multiplex PCR; TCRdb lists only in-frame clones, some missing. The sample has about 28,000 clones, 74% seen once. The unexposed donors gave CD4+ T cells in about 2011-2019, prior to COVID-19. Isolation of CD4+ T cells took place after about eleven days in culture. As cell numbers allowed, unexposed-donor CD4+ T cells faced SARS-CoV-2 S/N and four cold-coronavirus spikes. Trimming pared 5 bases from V and 0 bases from J, leaving 14 bases between. The CDR3 runs 17 residues. Germline CDR1 SEHNR, CDR2 FQNEAQ (reference sequence). The V and J genes are TRBV7-9 and TRBJ1-6; D perhaps matches TRBD1 (6 bases). Sequencing was done on a sample of CD4+ T cells from PBMCs, cultured in vitro. This receptor was taken from a human donor in good health. The CDR3 DNA reads as TGTGCCAGCAGCCAGGGCACAGGGAGCTCCTATAATTCACCCCTCCACTTT. Its translation is CASSQGTGSSYNSPLHF.